The 8 T cell receptor beta chains given below trace back to one sample, sequenced in a study of molecular identifiers for immune sequencing clone quantification. TCRdb re-analysed the PCR reads in MiXCR, keeping a single row per CDR3 protein. The sample includes roughly 630,000 distinct CDR3 sequences, about 25% of them seen just once. The sequencing sample was made of naive CD8+ T cells from blood, with Jurkat cell RNA spiked in. As to subset: FACS-sorted CD8+CD4-CCR7+CD45RA+ naive T cells. These receptors came from a human donor in good health. Some libraries in this study had Jurkat cell RNA spiked in.

This chain links TRBV14 with TRBJ2-5, with 12 bases identical to TRBD2. The CDR3 contains 15 residues. CDR1 is SGHDN and CDR2 is FVKESK in the germline V gene. With 4 bases clipped from V and 4 bases from J, the junction kept 4 bases outside the gene matches. The CDR3 reads CASSPRLAGVETQYF. In nucleotides, the CDR3 is TGTGCCAGCAGCCCAAGACTAGCGGGAGTAGAGACCCAGTACTTC.

Turning to this clonotype: Possible read error: a much larger clone is one base away. This chain joins TRBV9 and TRBJ1-3; D might be TRBD1 (5 bases). V lost 7 bases and J lost 4, with 9 bases in between. The germline V gene encodes CDR1 SGDLS and CDR2 YYNGEE. This CDR3 spans 12 amino acids. Written as DNA, the CDR3 is TGTGCCAGCGCGACAGCCGGAAACACCATATATTTT. Protein: CASATAGNTIYF. Full variable domain (remainder filled in from reference TRBV9 and TRBJ1-3): DSGVTQTPKHLITATGQRVTLRCSPRSGDLSVYWYQQSLDQGLQFLIQYYNGEERAKGNILERFSAQQFPDLHSELNLSSLELGDSALYFCASATAGNTIYFGEGSWLTVV.

The chain joins TRBV19 to TRBJ2-7; 8 bases align to TRBD1. The CDR3 consists of 16 residues. Trimming took 3 bases from V and 4 from J; bases not matched to a gene: 11. Germline assignment: CDR1 LNHDA and CDR2 SQIVND (reference sequence). CDR3: CASSMGFGTGGYEQYF. The CDR3 nucleotides are TGTGCCAGTAGTATGGGGTTCGGGACAGGCGGTTACGAGCAGTACTTC.

Concerning this clonotype itself: A clone one base away is much larger, so this may be a read error. The CDR3 loop is CASSLTGDAGFTF. The CDR3, as DNA: TGTGCCAGCAGTCTGACAGGGGATGCTGGCTTCACCTTC. The gene calls are TRBV28 and TRBJ1-2; 8 nucleotides agree with TRBD1. This CDR3 region has 13 residues. CDR1 and CDR2 (germline): MDHEN, SYDVKM.

Points on this clonotype: This could be a read error, since a much larger clone is one nucleotide away. The V and J genes are TRBV29-1 and TRBJ1-2, with 9 bases lining up with TRBD1. The junction had 10 bases not matched to a gene; V was cut back by 3 bases and J by 2 bases. CDR3 length: 16 residues. Germline CDR1 SQVTM, CDR2 ANQGSEA. CDR3 amino acids: CSVDRTGEIFNYGYTF. The CDR3 region has the DNA TGCAGCGTTGATAGGACAGGGGAAATATTCAACTATGGCTACACCTTC.

The sample holds a few counts of this clonotype. Mismatch with germline at one junction end may stem from a read error. The chain is built from TRBV5-3 and TRBJ2-7; D gene uncertain. TRBV5-3 is recorded as an ORF, its role being uncertain. The CDR3 is 13 amino acids. In DNA form, the CDR3 reads TGTGCCAGCAGCTTAACAGAAAGGGACGAGCAGTACTTC. This gives the protein CASSLTERDEQYF.

This clonotype was observed a few times. The chain uses TRBV27 and TRBJ1-1; 7 positions agree with TRBD1. Losses at the gene ends were 5 bases for V and 6 bases for J; bases not matched to a gene: 6. Germline V CDR1 and CDR2: MNHEY, SMNVEV (reference sequence). The CDR3 is 13 residues long. This chain's CDR3 is CASSVQGTSEAFF. The CDR3 DNA follows: TGTGCCAGCAGTGTACAGGGGACCTCTGAAGCTTTCTTT.

This clonotype was counted ten times or more. This chain joins TRBV7-2 and TRBJ1-5; TRBD1 matches at 9 bases. V shed 5 bases, J shed 6 bases, and the junction held 8 bases outside the gene matches. The length of the CDR3 is 15 residues. The germline CDR1 and CDR2 sequences are SGHTA and FQGNSA. CDR3 coding DNA: TGTGCCAGCAGCAGACGGACAGGGGTCGGTCAGCCCCAGCATTTT. Encoded protein: CASSRRTGVGQPQHF.